A selection of T cell receptor beta chains follows, all from one sample in a study of cytomegalovirus exposure and HLA in healthy donors. Produced via immunoSEQ multiplex PCR; TCRdb's table is partial and in-frame only. The data hold about 170,000 clones, with 62% observed a single time. Sequencing input: PBMCs. The receptors originated from a man aged 40-49 years in good health and CMV-seronegative. The CDR3 runs from the conserved cysteine through the conserved F or W. Fields, in order: D gene, V gene, J gene, clone size, CDR3 DNA, CDR3 protein. A D gene is named only where the DNA matches it firmly. Clone size is stated in some rows and not others, as once, few, many or a class when expanded.

d_gene: TRBD2
v_gene: TRBV30
j_gene: TRBJ2-3
abundance: few
CDR3nt: TGTGCCTGGAGTACCCCCGGACTAGCGGTCACAGATACGCAGTATTTT
CDR3aa: CAWSTPGLAVTDTQYF

d_gene: NA
v_gene: TRBV28
j_gene: TRBJ2-7
abundance: NA
CDR3nt: TGTGCCAGCACTGGGGGGGCCTACTACGAGCAGTACTTC
CDR3aa: CASTGGAYYEQYF

d_gene: TRBD1
v_gene: TRBV6-4
j_gene: TRBJ1-1
abundance: few
CDR3nt: TGTGCCAGCAGTAAGGACAGGGACACTGAAGCTTTCTTT
CDR3aa: CASSKDRDTEAFF

d_gene: NA
v_gene: TRBV6-5
j_gene: TRBJ1-1
abundance: NA
CDR3nt: TGTGCCAGCAGTTACTCCAGGGTCATGAACACTGAAGCTTTCTTT
CDR3aa: CASSYSRVMNTEAFF

d_gene: NA
v_gene: TRBV5-8
j_gene: TRBJ2-7
abundance: few
CDR3nt: TGTGCCAGCAGCTTGCGCGGACAGAGATACGAGCAGTACTTC
CDR3aa: CASSLRGQRYEQYF

d_gene: TRBD2
v_gene: TRBV7-3
j_gene: TRBJ2-1
abundance: NA
CDR3nt: TGTGCCAGCAGCATACTAGCGGGAGGTGGTAATGAGCAGTTCTTC
CDR3aa: CASSILAGGGNEQFF

d_gene: NA
v_gene: TRBV9
j_gene: TRBJ1-1
abundance: NA
CDR3nt: TGTGCCAGCAGCGTAGCTCAGGGATTTAGGACTGAAGCTTTCTTT
CDR3aa: CASSVAQGFRTEAFF

d_gene: TRBD1
v_gene: TRBV12-5
j_gene: TRBJ2-5
abundance: NA
CDR3nt: TGTGCTAGTGGTTTGACCACTCCCGGGACAGGATTTCAAGAGACCCAGTACTTC
CDR3aa: CASGLTTPGTGFQETQYF

d_gene: NA
v_gene: TRBV7-2
j_gene: TRBJ1-4
abundance: NA
CDR3nt: TGTGCCAGCAGCTTAGTCGGGGGGGCTTCCGGAAAACTGTTTTTT
CDR3aa: CASSLVGGASGKLFF

d_gene: TRBD1
v_gene: TRBV18
j_gene: TRBJ2-7
abundance: NA
CDR3nt: TGTGCCAGCTCACTAATGGACAGGGAAGAGCAGTACTTC
CDR3aa: CASSLMDREEQYF

d_gene: NA
v_gene: TRBV19
j_gene: TRBJ2-2
abundance: NA
CDR3nt: TGTGCCAGTAGTATCCACTTGAACACCGGGGAGCTGTTTTTT
CDR3aa: CASSIHLNTGELFF

d_gene: NA
v_gene: TRBV7-2
j_gene: TRBJ2-5
abundance: few
CDR3nt: TGTGCCAGCAGCTTACGAGGACTAACTAAAGAGACCCAGTACTTC
CDR3aa: CASSLRGLTKETQYF

d_gene: NA
v_gene: TRBV2
j_gene: TRBJ2-6
abundance: NA
CDR3nt: TGTGCCAGCGAGGAGTCTGGGGCCAACGTCCTGACTTTC
CDR3aa: CASEESGANVLTF

d_gene: TRBD1
v_gene: TRBV5-4
j_gene: TRBJ1-4
abundance: once
CDR3nt: TGTGCCAGCAGCCGGCAGGGGGCAGGCGAAAAACTGTTTTTT
CDR3aa: CASSRQGAGEKLFF

d_gene: NA
v_gene: TRBV30
j_gene: TRBJ1-3
abundance: NA
CDR3nt: TGTGCCTGGAATCGGGCTAGCGGTCTCGGAAACACCATATATTTT
CDR3aa: CAWNRASGLGNTIYF

d_gene: TRBD2
v_gene: TRBV7-2
j_gene: TRBJ2-1
abundance: once
CDR3nt: TGTGCCAGCAGCGAGGGACTACCGGCCTACAATGAGCAGTTCTTC
CDR3aa: CASSEGLPAYNEQFF

d_gene: NA
v_gene: TRBV6-1
j_gene: TRBJ1-2
abundance: few
CDR3nt: TGTGCCAGCAGTGAAATAGGAGGGTTGAACTATGGCTACACCTTC
CDR3aa: CASSEIGGLNYGYTF

d_gene: NA
v_gene: TRBV19
j_gene: TRBJ1-2
abundance: NA
CDR3nt: TGTGCCAGTAGTATAGTCCCAATATACTGGGCCTATGGCTACACCTTC
CDR3aa: CASSIVPIYWAYGYTF

d_gene: NA
v_gene: TRBV20-1
j_gene: TRBJ2-7
abundance: NA
CDR3nt: TGCAGTGCGGCGACGGAGTACGAGCAGTACTTC
CDR3aa: CSAATEYEQYF

d_gene: NA
v_gene: TRBV7-2
j_gene: TRBJ1-2
abundance: NA
CDR3nt: TGTGCCAGCAGCTTAGTAGTGGGGGCCCCAAACTATGGCTACACCTTC
CDR3aa: CASSLVVGAPNYGYTF

d_gene: TRBD2
v_gene: TRBV19
j_gene: TRBJ2-3
abundance: few
CDR3nt: TGTGCCAGTAGTTTGGCTAGCGGGGCAACAGATACGCAGTATTTT
CDR3aa: CASSLASGATDTQYF

d_gene: NA
v_gene: TRBV9
j_gene: TRBJ2-7
abundance: NA
CDR3nt: TGTGCCAGCAGCGCCGGGGACTACGAGCAGTACTTC
CDR3aa: CASSAGDYEQYF

d_gene: NA
v_gene: TRBV6-1
j_gene: TRBJ1-2
abundance: few
CDR3nt: TGTGCCAGCAGTGGCCCGGACAGCAGTTTGAACTATGGCTACACCTTC
CDR3aa: CASSGPDSSLNYGYTF

d_gene: TRBD1
v_gene: TRBV5-1
j_gene: TRBJ1-1
abundance: NA
CDR3nt: TGCGCCAGCAGCAATCCTTTCACGGGACAGGTGAACACTGAAGCTTTCTTT
CDR3aa: CASSNPFTGQVNTEAFF

d_gene: NA
v_gene: TRBV5-1
j_gene: TRBJ2-3
abundance: NA
CDR3nt: TGCGCCAGCAGCTCTCCGTCCCTCCCAGATACGCAGTATTTT
CDR3aa: CASSSPSLPDTQYF

d_gene: TRBD2
v_gene: TRBV9
j_gene: TRBJ2-2
abundance: NA
CDR3nt: TGTGCCAGCAGCCCGGGACTAGCGAGCACCGGGGAGCTGTTTTTT
CDR3aa: CASSPGLASTGELFF

d_gene: TRBD1
v_gene: TRBV5-6
j_gene: TRBJ2-1
abundance: NA
CDR3nt: TGTGCCAGCAGCAGGGACAGGGGGCTATTCAATGAGCAGTTCTTC
CDR3aa: CASSRDRGLFNEQFF

d_gene: NA
v_gene: TRBV29-1
j_gene: TRBJ2-5
abundance: NA
CDR3nt: TGCAGCGGTCGCCAGGGGCAGGGAGAGACCCAGTACTTC
CDR3aa: CSGRQGQGETQYF

d_gene: NA
v_gene: TRBV11-3
j_gene: TRBJ1-1
abundance: NA
CDR3nt: TGTGCCAGCAGCTTAGATTCTCAGGCAGGGACTGAAGCTTTCTTT
CDR3aa: CASSLDSQAGTEAFF

d_gene: NA
v_gene: TRBV30
j_gene: TRBJ2-5
abundance: NA
CDR3nt: TGTGCCTGGAGTGTAAATTCGGAGACCCAGTACTTC
CDR3aa: CAWSVNSETQYF

d_gene: NA
v_gene: TRBV6-5
j_gene: TRBJ1-5
abundance: NA
CDR3nt: TGTGCCAGCACCAAGAACAGGGCCGGTCAGCCCCAGCATTTT
CDR3aa: CASTKNRAGQPQHF

d_gene: TRBD1
v_gene: TRBV19
j_gene: TRBJ2-2
abundance: few
CDR3nt: TGTGCCAGTAGTATCACCCGGACAGGGGGGGCGACCGGGGAGCTGTTTTTT
CDR3aa: CASSITRTGGATGELFF

d_gene: TRBD1
v_gene: TRBV7-9
j_gene: TRBJ2-7
abundance: once
CDR3nt: TGTGCCAGCAGCTTAGAAGGTAGGGGACAGGAGCAGTACTTC
CDR3aa: CASSLEGRGQEQYF

d_gene: NA
v_gene: TRBV4-3
j_gene: TRBJ2-5
abundance: NA
CDR3nt: TGCGCCAGCAGCCTACCGGGGGGCAGCCAGAGGGAAGAGACCCAGTACTTC
CDR3aa: CASSLPGGSQREETQYF

d_gene: TRBD2
v_gene: TRBV7-9
j_gene: TRBJ2-7
abundance: NA
CDR3nt: TGTGCCAGCAGCCCCCCCGCTAGCGGGAGCTACGAGCAGTACTTC
CDR3aa: CASSPPASGSYEQYF

d_gene: NA
v_gene: TRBV5-1
j_gene: TRBJ2-7
abundance: NA
CDR3nt: TGCGCCAGCAGCCCCGACAGTACCACCTACGAGCAGTACTTC
CDR3aa: CASSPDSTTYEQYF

d_gene: NA
v_gene: TRBV19
j_gene: TRBJ1-4
abundance: NA
CDR3nt: TGTGCCAGTAGTATTAGGATTCAGCACCAGCAGGCTGAAAAACTGTTTTTT
CDR3aa: CASSIRIQHQQAEKLFF

d_gene: TRBD2
v_gene: TRBV12-5
j_gene: TRBJ2-5
abundance: NA
CDR3nt: TGTGCTAGTGGTTTGCGGGGGGTTGAGACCCAGTACTTC
CDR3aa: CASGLRGVETQYF

d_gene: TRBD2
v_gene: TRBV5-4
j_gene: TRBJ2-1
abundance: NA
CDR3nt: TGTGCCAGCAGCTTGGACCCTAACGCGGGAGGGGGTTTCGGTGAGCAGTTCTTC
CDR3aa: CASSLDPNAGGGFGEQFF

d_gene: NA
v_gene: TRBV6-1
j_gene: TRBJ2-4
abundance: NA
CDR3nt: TGTGCCAGCAGTGAACAGGGAGGAAACATTCAGTACTTC
CDR3aa: CASSEQGGNIQYF

d_gene: NA
v_gene: TRBV27
j_gene: TRBJ1-4
abundance: NA
CDR3nt: TGTGCCAGCAGTTTCCGCAGATTTAATGAAAAACTGTTTTTT
CDR3aa: CASSFRRFNEKLFF

d_gene: NA
v_gene: TRBV7-2
j_gene: TRBJ1-2
abundance: NA
CDR3nt: TGTGCCAGCAGCTGGGGGGGGAGGTATGGCTACACCTTC
CDR3aa: CASSWGGRYGYTF

d_gene: TRBD2
v_gene: TRBV6-1
j_gene: TRBJ2-1
abundance: NA
CDR3nt: TGTGCCAGCAGTGAATGGCCGGGACTAGCGAACAATGAGCAGTTCTTC
CDR3aa: CASSEWPGLANNEQFF

d_gene: TRBD2
v_gene: TRBV4-1
j_gene: TRBJ2-7
abundance: NA
CDR3nt: TGCGCCAGCAGCCAGGGGGGAGGGCTAAGCTCCTACGAGCAGTACTTC
CDR3aa: CASSQGGGLSSYEQYF

d_gene: NA
v_gene: TRBV5-4
j_gene: TRBJ1-2
abundance: NA
CDR3nt: TGTGCCAGCAGATCGATTGGGGAGCCTGGCTACACCTTC
CDR3aa: CASRSIGEPGYTF

d_gene: NA
v_gene: TRBV10-3
j_gene: TRBJ2-3
abundance: NA
CDR3nt: TGTGCCATCAGTGAGGGAAGCTGGGAGGCAGATACGCAGTATTTT
CDR3aa: CAISEGSWEADTQYF

d_gene: NA
v_gene: TRBV9
j_gene: TRBJ2-3
abundance: NA
CDR3nt: TGTGCCAGCAGCGTAGGGGCCGCGCGTCCAGATACGCAGTATTTT
CDR3aa: CASSVGAARPDTQYF

d_gene: NA
v_gene: TRBV2
j_gene: TRBJ2-2
abundance: NA
CDR3nt: TGTGCCAAGTCAGGGGACACCGGGGAGCTGTTTTTT
CDR3aa: CAKSGDTGELFF

d_gene: NA
v_gene: TRBV30
j_gene: TRBJ1-1
abundance: NA
CDR3nt: TGTGCCTGGAGTAGGGGGAGCACTGAAGCTTTCTTT
CDR3aa: CAWSRGSTEAFF

d_gene: NA
v_gene: TRBV6-1
j_gene: TRBJ2-7
abundance: NA
CDR3nt: TGTGCCAGCAGTGCCTACGAGCAGTACTTC
CDR3aa: CASSAYEQYF

d_gene: TRBD1
v_gene: TRBV5-4
j_gene: TRBJ2-7
abundance: NA
CDR3nt: TGTGCCAGCAGTTTGGACAGGGGGGACTACGAGCAGTACTTC
CDR3aa: CASSLDRGDYEQYF

d_gene: NA
v_gene: TRBV5-1
j_gene: TRBJ2-1
abundance: NA
CDR3nt: TGCGCCAGCAGCCGGGGTGGCGGTCCCAATGAGCAGTTCTTC
CDR3aa: CASSRGGGPNEQFF

d_gene: TRBD2
v_gene: TRBV11-2
j_gene: TRBJ2-7
abundance: NA
CDR3nt: TGTGCCAGCAGCACTTGGAGGCGGGGGGCCGACTCCTACGAGCAGTACTTC
CDR3aa: CASSTWRRGADSYEQYF

d_gene: NA
v_gene: TRBV5-5
j_gene: TRBJ2-7
abundance: NA
CDR3nt: TGTGCCAGCAGCTTGGCCCCGGGGTACTACGAGCAGTACTTC
CDR3aa: CASSLAPGYYEQYF

d_gene: TRBD1
v_gene: TRBV5-8
j_gene: TRBJ2-5
abundance: few
CDR3nt: TGTGCCAGCAGCTCCGGACAGGGGGCTGGTCGGTCTCTAGAGACCCAGTACTTC
CDR3aa: CASSSGQGAGRSLETQYF

d_gene: NA
v_gene: TRBV2
j_gene: TRBJ2-7
abundance: NA
CDR3nt: TGTGCCAGCAGTGAATTCGGAGGAAACTCGAGGGACGAGCAGTACTTC
CDR3aa: CASSEFGGNSRDEQYF